This T cell receptor beta chain derives from a study of cytomegalovirus exposure and HLA in healthy donors (dated by TCRdb to 2015 to 2018). Concerning the study at large: In an earlier analysis of approximately 500 of the donors, 276 Gb of sequence data and 120 million or so unique TCR beta sequences from about 179 million T cells were reported. An early release covering over 500 HLA-typed donors comprised 300 to 350 gigabases of sequencing data and around 80 million unique TCR sequences. The genetic ancestry cluster associated with self-reported Caucasian donors included 81% of the 350 to 500 genotyped donors. The study aimed to test whether cataloging public T cell receptors could reveal signatures of past pathogen exposure. The study used immunosequencing to profile the T cell repertoires of hundreds of subjects and linked those repertoires to cytomegalovirus serostatus. Besides the first cohort of some 670 subjects, a separate validation cohort made up of over 95 different subjects was used. To predict cytomegalovirus infection status, the study combined high-throughput TCR immunosequencing, statistical association of individual TCRs with disease status, and machine learning. To study patterns of TCR occurrence, a later analysis re-analyzed previously published TCR beta repertoires from several hundred donors and added high-resolution HLA genotyping. Rather than drawing on any new phenotypic data, the later analysis identified candidate immune exposures from TCR beta sequences and the way those sequences occurred across donors. An earlier analysis of fewer than 700 of the donors applied high-throughput TCR beta sequencing to assess whether each TCR beta V gene segment acted as functional or pseudogenic. Donor age, sex, ethnicity and CMV serostatus were compiled together with the repertoire data. A later genetic analysis took genome-wide SNP genotypes for about 55% of the 666 donors and used that subset as a discovery cohort. All discovery cohort repertoires had been generated using a single sequencing platform. Both class I and class II loci were covered by HLA typing, at four-digit resolution. Typing coverage differed by locus: A, B, C, DRB1 and DQB1 were typed in roughly 620-630 donors, DQA1 in about 560, DPA1 in 600 to 610, and DPB1 in approximately 450. A few DR-DQ haplotypes were treated as single units for association and clustering because of strong linkage in the cohort. Among several hundred genotyped donors of the cohort, an average of approximately 240,000 unique TCR beta nucleotide sequences was sequenced per donor, of which approximately 18% were non-productive.

What the authors observed across the whole study: For the cohort, immune exposure information was limited to CMV serostatus. A later analysis reported that several top co-occurrence clusters appeared linked to parvovirus B19, influenza, CMV and Epstein-Barr virus. A further reported finding was that TCR beta sequences accurately predicted the HLA-A and HLA-B alleles for most subjects in the first cohort. Strong co-occurrence of HLA alleles, especially DR and DQ, made assigning TCR associations to individual alleles difficult. According to a later analysis, TCR association rates differed among HLA loci, with DRB1 alleles showing the most associated TCRs and HLA-C alleles showing the fewest. Three of the identified cytomegalovirus-associated TCR beta chains were confirmed in vitro to be specific for cytomegalovirus antigens. In a later analysis, around 17,000 TCR beta sequences were associated with specific HLA alleles at a false discovery rate of 0.05. Some IMGT-functional V segments, including TRBV6-2 and TRBV6-3, could not be distinguished by the 87-base-pair reads and were therefore excluded. Because counts were too low, some 17 rarely observed V segments, including chromosome 9 orphons, were excluded from the earlier analysis of about 500 of the donors. The authors suggested that the approach could potentially be generalized to other disease states and immunological phenotypes. In a later analysis, most CMV-associated TCR beta chains were found to appear HLA-restricted, with HLA associations seemingly driven largely by CMV exposure. A later genetic analysis associated a missense DCLRE1C variant with V-gene and J-gene trimming of TCR beta chains, and an independent cohort replicated the association. This cohort had only TCR beta chains sequenced, and the lack of alpha or paired-chain data limited which features could be detected. The presence/absence analyses assumed that sequencing depth was roughly uniform across donors, and that assumption may not be true. Correlated functional status among segregating V segments might reflect linkage disequilibrium, but an unknown experimental factor could not be ruled out. In a later analysis, HLA-associated TCR beta chains showed more clonal expansion and lower generation probabilities than non-associated chains that were equally common. Across donors, most TCR sequences were observed very rarely, whereas some public TCRs were present in many individuals. The study gave a list of under 200 TCR beta chains associated with cytomegalovirus. The classifier was reported to diagnose cytomegalovirus status with high specificity and sensitivity in both the original cohort and the validation cohort. HLA typing was unavailable for some donors at each locus, so association tests used only the typed subset. A group of highly shared sequence variants was considered likely to be a technical artifact of the sequencing pipeline. Compared with the roughly 700-donor mean, donors in an Asian-associated ancestry cluster had fewer N-insertions in productive TCRs, according to a later genetic analysis. In an earlier analysis of over 550 of the donors, most TCR beta V segments were observed in productive rearrangements about 87% or about 30% of the time, broadly matching IMGT annotations.

The cohort consisted of 666 healthy bone marrow donors. All cohort members were sampled while nominally healthy, although unrecorded immune exposures were likely present. The donor was CMV seronegative and was included in the group of a few hundred seronegative cohort members. A peripheral blood sample was provided by each donor, and peripheral blood mononuclear cells were used for TCR beta sequencing. Genomic DNA extraction from the blood cell samples was performed with the Qiagen DNeasy Blood Extraction Kit. Regarding this clone: Its antigen is still unknown. Nothing much larger sits one base from this clone, and base qualities are not available.

The germline V gene yields SNHLY for CDR1 and FYNNEI for CDR2. Trimming accounts for 6 bases at V and 2 bases at J, while the number of junction bases matched to no gene is 7. The CDR3 measures 15 amino acids from cysteine to phenylalanine. Only the CDR3 portion is preserved as DNA: 45 bases, with reading frame beginning at the first base. Library method: the immunoSEQ multiplex PCR assay. For the multiplex PCR, a mixture combining 60 forward primers for TCR Vbeta segments and 13 reverse primers for TCR Jbeta segments was used. A multiplex PCR assay on genomic DNA amplified the CDR3 region of rearranged TCR beta genes. The Illumina HiSeq System was used to sequence the amplified TCR beta libraries as 87-base-pair reads. The source study handled its data this way. A later analysis counted tens of millions of unique TCR beta chains across the 666 repertoires, and 10 million to 12 million of these chains were shared by at least two donors. Raw reads were error-corrected and collapsed into unique sequences by a nearest-neighbor algorithm in which closely related sequences were merged to remove PCR and sequencing errors. Alignment of CDR3 sequences to IMGT reference sequences was used to assign V, D and J gene segments. For a sequence to be retained, a match of at least six nucleotides was required to both a V gene segment and a J gene segment. Rearrangements were called productive when the CDR3 lacked stop codons and stayed in frame with V and J; all others were non-productive. CDR3 was defined by IMGT convention, running from the second conserved V-encoded cysteine to the conserved J-encoded phenylalanine. The earlier analysis of 587 of the donors excluded sequences that lacked an unambiguous match to a single V gene segment. In an earlier analysis of several hundred of the donors, V segments were called functional above 56.7% productive rearrangements and were called segregating when the between-donor standard deviation exceeded 5%. To diagnose cytomegalovirus status from the catalog of TCR beta chain sequences, a statistical classification framework was built. In a later analysis, V and J genes were assigned by comparing TCR nucleotide sequences against IMGT/GENE-DB human TR gene sequences. A later analysis assigned CDR3 sequences and most-parsimonious VDJ recombination scenarios with the TCRdist pipeline. In a later analysis, each TCR beta chain was defined by its CDR3 amino acid sequence together with its V-gene family, and reads without a unique V-gene family were excluded. A later analysis removed 550 to 650 highly shared, low-generation-probability nucleotide sequences to deal with suspected cross-contamination and a sequencing artifact. In a later analysis, a clonal expansion index for each public chain was calculated from normalized within-repertoire ranks of inferred template counts. A later analysis computed generation probabilities with a VDJ recombination model fitted to out-of-frame rearrangements, and checked the results against IGoR. In a later analysis, hypergeometric tests were used to score TCR-TCR, TCR-HLA and TCR-CMV co-occurrence, with a repertoire-size bias correction applied to TCR pairs. A later analysis estimated false discovery rates by permuting HLA or CMV assignments 20 times. A later analysis grouped co-occurring TCRs with DBSCAN, adding TCRdist sequence similarity when clustering within HLA-allele-positive subsets. For co-occurrence clustering, repertoires with fewer than 30,000 or more than 120,000 public chains were excluded, along with roughly 5 repertoires with anomalous nucleotide sharing. This is the immuneACCESS table as TCRdb keeps it, with only in-frame sequences that have V and J called. A part of the clones is gone; compared with another copy, unresolved V genes explain less than half, and the rest is unexplained. D and trimming were read from the DNA, whereas the V and J calls and clone size are those reported in that table. Across this sample there are 190,000 or so clones, with over 80% seen only once. The ten largest make up 1.5% to 2% of the sample.

The sequencing input was PBMCs. The V gene is TRBV2 and the J gene is TRBJ2-7; 10 middle bases align to TRBD1. The TCR comes from a man over 45 in good health and CMV-seronegative. The CDR3 region reads CASRLGGTGAYEQYF. The DNA sequence is given as TGTGCCAGCAGGTTGGGGGGGACAGGGGCCTACGAGCAGTACTTC.